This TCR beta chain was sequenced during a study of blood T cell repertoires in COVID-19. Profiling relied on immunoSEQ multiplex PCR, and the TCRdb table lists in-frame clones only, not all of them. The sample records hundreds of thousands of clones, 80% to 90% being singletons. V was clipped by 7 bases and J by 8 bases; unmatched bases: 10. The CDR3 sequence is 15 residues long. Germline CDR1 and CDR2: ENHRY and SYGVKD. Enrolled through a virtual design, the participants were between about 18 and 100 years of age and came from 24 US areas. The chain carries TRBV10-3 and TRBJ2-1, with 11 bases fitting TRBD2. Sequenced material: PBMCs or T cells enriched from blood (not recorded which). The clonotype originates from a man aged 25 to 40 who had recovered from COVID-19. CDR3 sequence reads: CAITTGTSGFDEQFF. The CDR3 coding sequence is TGTGCCATCACTACCGGGACTAGCGGTTTCGATGAGCAGTTCTTC.